This T cell receptor beta chain was identified during a study of shared clonotypes between healthy human individuals. Positive CCR7 selection of CD45RO-negative cells yielded the naive CD8 cells, and terminally differentiated effector memory CD45RA+ cells were excluded. The CDR3 sequence is 15 residues long. Germline assignment: CDR1 MNHEY and CDR2 SVGAGI. The V gene end was trimmed by 4 bases and the J gene end by 5 bases; junction bases not matched to a gene: 8. The assay was immunoSEQ multiplex PCR, and TCRdb's table has in-frame clones only and misses some. The sample consists of 760,000 or so clones, 96% of them appearing once.

The chain is built from TRBV6-5 and TRBJ2-7; 10 nucleotides align to TRBD2. This sequence originates from a man aged 30-40 years in good health. Sequences were obtained from naive CD8+ T cells sorted from blood. The CDR3 protein is CASSSPGLAFHEQYF. CDR3 coding DNA: TGTGCCAGCAGTTCCCCGGGACTAGCGTTCCACGAGCAGTACTTC.